What follows describes a single TCR beta chain. As yet, its antigen is unknown. Patients having uncontrolled infection, another autoimmune disease, pregnancy or lactation were not included. This sample stems from a study of T cells in Graves' hyperthyroidism and ophthalmopathy. RNA transcripts were the template for amplifying TCR beta CDR3 regions. HTBI primers were the set used in a first-round RT-PCR of the TCR CDR3. TCRdb fed the multiplex PCR reads into MiXCR, producing one record per CDR3 protein. Of about 600,000 distinct CDR3 sequences in the sample, approximately 15% were seen once. V was clipped by 6 bases and J by 6 bases; unmatched bases: 7. Germline lookup yields CDR1 SGHAT and CDR2 FQNNGV. The CDR3 is 14 residues long. General observations from the study: The model anticipated ophthalmopathy a median 6.5 months pre-onset. Most thyroid clonotypes that were expanded above 0.001 also turned up in blood.

The TCR originated in a woman aged 40 to 50 with Graves' ophthalmopathy. This chain connects TRBV11-2 to TRBJ1-5; 8 bases agree with TRBD1. Sequenced input: blood. Written as DNA, the CDR3 is TGTGCCAGCAGTTCGGGACAGGACACTCAGCCCCAGCATTTT. Amino acids: CASSSGQDTQPQHF.